Shown below are 30 T cell receptor beta chains from a single sample sequenced in a study of PD-1 blockade in classical Hodgkin lymphoma. Described time point: cycle 4 day 1 (C4D1), after less than seven weeks of nivolumab. No patient escaped relapse after autologous stem cell transplantation, and brentuximab vedotin exposure varied. Thawed PBMCs yielded CD4+ T cells through magnetic negative selection. Produced via immunoSEQ multiplex PCR; TCRdb's table is partial and in-frame only. Of 32,000 or so clones in the sample, 85% to 90% are singletons; the top ten hold approximately 0.43%. Sequencing used CD4+ T cells from blood, obtained before the fourth cycle of nivolumab. The origin of the receptors is a human donor with classical Hodgkin lymphoma.

This chain uses TRBV10-2 with TRBJ2-5, with 10 bases aligning to TRBD2. The CDR3 has 16 amino acids. Looked up from germline, CDR1 is WSHSY and CDR2 is SAAADI. After removal of 0 bases from V and 5 bases from J, the junction contained 6 bases not matched to a gene. CDR3 in DNA: TGCGCCAGCAGTGAGTCTAGAGCGGGGGGGCAGGAGACCCAGTACTTC. Protein: CASSESRAGGQETQYF.

The chain combines TRBV6-5 with TRBJ2-3, with D perhaps TRBD2 (5 bases). This CDR3 has 16 amino acids. CDR1 and CDR2 (germline): MNHEY, SVGAGI. V was cut by 0 bases and J by 6 bases, with 16 bases left in between. The CDR3 here is CASSYSRVVPSDTQYF. CDR3 nucleotides: TGTGCCAGCAGTTACTCGAGGGTTGTACCTTCGGATACGCAGTATTTT.

The gene calls are TRBV5-4 and TRBJ2-1, with 7 bases that match TRBD2. Per the germline V gene, CDR1 is SGHNT and CDR2 is YYREEE (reference sequence). The CDR3 spans 18 residues. The V and J ends lost 5 bases and 2 bases, in that order; junction bases with no gene match: 16. CDR3 amino acids: CASSGGLGEGRTYNEQFF. The CDR3 DNA is TGTGCCAGCAGTGGGGGGTTAGGGGAGGGCCGGACCTACAATGAGCAGTTCTTC.

The chain uses TRBV10-3 and TRBJ1-3; the match to TRBD1 covers 7 bases. Trimming took 6 bases from V and 2 from J; bases not matched to a gene: 10. The CDR3 loop spans 16 amino acids. Germline lookup yields CDR1 ENHRY and CDR2 SYGVKD. CDR3 nucleotides: TGTGCCATCAGCCCCGGGGACACAGGGGCTGGAAACACCATATATTTT. Its translation is CAISPGDTGAGNTIYF.

The V and J genes are TRBV28 and TRBJ1-4; weak D call: TRBD1 (5 bases). The CDR3 spans 13 residues. Trimming removed 8 bases at V and 7 bases at J, with 14 bases between. Per the germline V gene, CDR1 is MDHEN and CDR2 is SYDVKM. The CDR3 region is CASETEGFEKLFF. In DNA, the CDR3 is TGTGCCAGCGAGACGGAGGGGTTTGAAAAACTGTTTTTT.

The chain carries TRBV19 and TRBJ2-2, with 7 bases aligning to TRBD1. The trim removed 5 bases at V and 4 bases at J, leaving 7 bases unmatched. The CDR3 length is 15 residues. Germline CDR1 LNHDA, CDR2 SQIVND (reference sequence). The CDR3 is CASSARQGFTGELFF. For the CDR3, the DNA is TGTGCCAGTAGTGCGCGACAGGGATTCACCGGGGAGCTGTTTTTT.

The chain is built from TRBV5-1 and TRBJ2-1, with 8 bases lining up with TRBD2. This CDR3 has 14 amino acids. Looked up from germline, CDR1 is SGHRS and CDR2 is YFSETQ. The trim removed 3 bases at V and 8 bases at J, leaving 7 bases unmatched. For the CDR3, the DNA is TGCGCCAGCAGCTCCAGCGGGGGAGCTTATGAGCAGTTCTTC. Its translation: CASSSSGGAYEQFF.

The J gene is TRBJ2-1, the V gene TRBV5-1; 10 bases are a match to TRBD2. From germline, CDR1 is SGHRS and CDR2 YFSETQ. V lost 0 bases to trimming and J lost 6 bases; unmatched junction nucleotides: 6. CDR3 length equals 16 residues. This CDR3 reads CASSLAGTSASNEQFF. The CDR3, as DNA: TGCGCCAGCAGCTTGGCCGGGACTAGCGCCTCCAATGAGCAGTTCTTC.

This sequence joins TRBV25-1 and TRBJ2-7, with D possibly called TRBD1 or TRBD2 (5 bases each). The CDR3 extends over 17 amino acids. V lost 5 bases, J lost 1 base, and 21 bases lay in between. CDR1 is MGHDK, CDR2 SYGVNS, per germline. In nucleotides, the CDR3 is TGTGCCAGCAGTACGGCCGGTGAGGGGCGATCATCCTACGAGCAGTACTTC. Translating it yields CASSTAGEGRSSYEQYF.

The V gene is TRBV6-6, the J gene TRBJ1-5; D might be TRBD1 (6 bases). Germline loops: CDR1 MNHNY, CDR2 SVGAGI (reference sequence). Trimming left V 4 bases short and J 3 bases short, with 16 bases between. This CDR3 is 16 amino acids long. DNA for the CDR3: TGTGCCAGCAGTTTGACAGGCCTCCCGTCCAATCAGCCCCAGCATTTT. It specifies CASSLTGLPSNQPQHF.

The gene calls are TRBV5-1 and TRBJ2-5; 8 bases line up with TRBD1. V was clipped by 7 bases and J by 5 bases; unmatched bases: 10. The CDR3 has 14 residues. The germline V gene encodes CDR1 SGHRS and CDR2 YFSETQ. Written as DNA, the CDR3 is TGCGCCAGCCGGTCTTACCGGGACAGGGAGACCCAGTACTTC. It translates to CASRSYRDRETQYF.

The chain recombines TRBV28 with TRBJ2-2, with 7 bases lining up with TRBD1. The CDR3 runs to 16 residues. Germline CDR1 reads MDHEN; CDR2 reads SYDVKM. V shed 2 bases and J 0 bases; nucleotides not matched to a gene: 3. The CDR3 here is CASSLAGTANTGELFF. Written as DNA, the CDR3 is TGTGCCAGCAGTTTAGCCGGGACAGCGAACACCGGGGAGCTGTTTTTT. The whole variable domain, filled in from reference TRBV28 and TRBJ2-2, reads DVKVTQSSRYLVKRTGEKVFLECVQDMDHENMFWYRQDPGLGLRLIYFSYDVKMKEKGDIPEGYSVSREKKERFSLILESASTNQTSMYLCASSLAGTANTGELFFGEGSRLTVL.

This clone has a single count. The V call is TRBV19, the J call TRBJ1-5; D is perhaps TRBD1 (6 bases). Germline V gene data show CDR1 as LNHDA and CDR2 as SQIVND (reference sequence). Between the trimmed V and J ends, which lost 6 bases and 0 bases, there was a span of 12 bases. The CDR3 is 15 residues long. CDR3 sequence reads: CASSRDTYSNQPQHF. CDR3 bases: TGTGCCAGTAGCCGGGACACCTATAGCAATCAGCCCCAGCATTTT.

The V call is TRBV5-1, the J call TRBJ2-1; 9 nucleotides align to TRBD1. The germline gives CDR1 SGHRS, CDR2 YFSETQ. This CDR3 contains 16 residues. The junction had 7 bases not matched to a gene; V was cut back by 0 bases and J by 6 bases. Here the CDR3 reads CASSLVPGQGPNEQFF. The CDR3 bases are TGCGCCAGCAGCTTGGTGCCGGGACAGGGCCCCAATGAGCAGTTCTTC.

This rearrangement joins TRBV4-2 to TRBJ2-2; D remains ambiguous. The CDR3 loop spans 16 amino acids. Deletions cut 2 bases from V and 1 base from J, with 11 bases between. CDR1 LGHNA and CDR2 YNFKEQ come from the germline V gene. CDR3 sequence reads: CASSQKGILNTGELFF. CDR3 DNA sequence: TGTGCCAGCAGCCAAAAAGGTATATTGAACACCGGGGAGCTGTTTTTT.

The chain is built from TRBV29-1 and TRBJ2-7; no definite D call. CDR3 size: 12 residues. Germline CDR1 and CDR2: SQVTM and ANQGSEA. V was trimmed by 4 bases and J by 3 bases, leaving 10 bases between them. The CDR3 reads CSVGAGHYEQYF. CDR3 nucleotides: TGCAGCGTTGGGGCAGGCCACTACGAGCAGTACTTC.

This clone was observed a single time. The chain links TRBV28 to TRBJ2-7; D gene ambiguous. V was shortened by 7 bases and J by 2 bases, with 18 bases between the two germline ends. Germline CDR1 is MDHEN and CDR2 is SYDVKM. CDR3 length equals 15 residues. The CDR3 coding sequence is TGTGCCAGCACCTCAAACGGAGAACCAACCTACGAGCAGTACTTC. It translates to CASTSNGEPTYEQYF.

This clone was seen a single time. This chain joins TRBV20-1 and TRBJ2-7; D is perhaps TRBD2 (5 bases). The germline V gene has CDR1 DFQATT and CDR2 SNEGSKA (reference sequence). The germline V and J ends were trimmed by 6 bases and 12 bases, with 18 bases remaining between them. The CDR3 contains 11 residues. This CDR3 is CSAPEDLPLYF. CDR3 sequence (DNA): TGCAGTGCCCCGGAGGACTTGCCGTTGTACTTC.

This clone showed up just once. The chain combines TRBV9 with TRBJ1-1; no clear D gene. Germline CDR1 is SGDLS and CDR2 is YYNGEE. The CDR3 is made up of 15 amino acids. V dropped 3 bases and J dropped 0 bases, with 12 bases sitting between them. This CDR3 is CASSGGGRMNTEAFF. In DNA, the CDR3 is TGTGCCAGCAGCGGGGGAGGTCGGATGAACACTGAAGCTTTCTTT.

The gene calls are TRBV18 and TRBJ2-1, with no clear D. V lost 5 bases to trimming and J lost 0 bases, with 11 bases between them. This CDR3 spans 15 amino acids. The germline gives CDR1 KGHSH, CDR2 LQKENI. DNA for the CDR3: TGTGCCAGCTCAGTTACCGCGACCTCCTACAATGAGCAGTTCTTC. Translation: CASSVTATSYNEQFF.

The CDR3 sequence is CASSVAPVGSGNTIYF. The CDR3 nucleotides are TGTGCCAGCAGCGTAGCACCCGTAGGCTCTGGAAACACCATATATTTT. The rearrangement links TRBV9 to TRBJ1-3; D ambiguous. CDR3 length: 16 amino acids. The V gene's germline CDR1 is SGDLS and CDR2 YYNGEE. Deletions cut 0 bases from V and 0 bases from J, with 10 bases between.

In its sample, this clone was seen once. V is TRBV6-5 and J is TRBJ2-2; D is ambiguous. The CDR3 runs to 14 residues. Germline CDR1 reads MNHEY; CDR2 reads SVGAGI. The V end was cut by 6 bases, the J end by 6 bases, with 14 bases between. Written as DNA, the CDR3 is TGTGCCAGCAGCTCTATTATCCTTGCCGGGGAGCTGTTTTTT. Encoded protein: CASSSIILAGELFF.

V usage is TRBV2 and J usage is TRBJ2-2; 10 bases are a match to TRBD1. V lost 5 bases and J lost 5; bases outside the gene matches: 5. Germline V CDR1 and CDR2: SNHLY, FYNNEI. CDR3 length equals 15 residues. The CDR3 DNA is TGTGCCAGCAGTAAAGGACAGGGGGTTACCGGGGAGCTGTTTTTT. This gives the protein CASSKGQGVTGELFF.

The genes are TRBV2 and TRBJ1-3; D is unresolved. Trimming left V 4 bases short and J 2 bases short, with 6 bases between. The CDR3 runs 13 residues. Germline CDR1 reads SNHLY; CDR2 reads FYNNEI. This CDR3 is CASSARPGNTIYF. In DNA form, the CDR3 reads TGTGCCAGCAGTGCCAGGCCTGGAAACACCATATATTTT.

This chain joins TRBV18 and TRBJ2-5, with 10 bases lining up with TRBD1. The CDR3 spans 14 residues. The trim removed 8 bases at V and 4 bases at J, leaving 7 bases unmatched. The germline gives CDR1 KGHSH, CDR2 LQKENI. The CDR3 loop is CASALGQGLETQYF. In nucleotides, the CDR3 is TGTGCCAGCGCCTTGGGACAGGGGTTAGAGACCCAGTACTTC.

The V and J genes are TRBV21-1 and TRBJ1-4. TRBV21-1 counts as a pseudogene. This CDR3 is built from 18 residues. The CDR3 loop reads CASSKIASFRGLGEKLFF. For the CDR3, the DNA is TGTGCCAGCAGCAAAATAGCGAGCTTTAGGGGACTGGGTGAAAAACTGTTTTTT.

This sequence joins TRBV4-1 and TRBJ1-6, with D uncertain. The V gene lost 0 bases and the J gene lost 8 bases, with 14 bases spanning the gap. In germline, CDR1 is MGHRA, CDR2 YSYEKL. This CDR3 comprises 16 residues. Written as DNA, the CDR3 is TGCGCCAGCAGCCAAGAACGGTTTATCGGGGATTCACCCCTCCACTTT. Encoded protein: CASSQERFIGDSPLHF.

This rearrangement joins TRBV27 to TRBJ2-2; D gene ambiguous. The V gene lost 5 bases and the J gene lost 5 bases, with 15 bases spanning the gap. Germline CDR1 is MNHEY and CDR2 is SMNVEV (reference sequence). The CDR3 is 15 amino acids. CDR3 amino acids: CASSVGSGRTGELFF. For the CDR3, the DNA is TGTGCCAGCAGTGTCGGGTCAGGTCGGACCGGGGAGCTGTTTTTT.

This clone showed up just a few times. The J gene is TRBJ1-5, the V gene TRBV28, with TRBD1 as a possible D gene (5 bases). The germline V gene has CDR1 MDHEN and CDR2 SYDVKM. The V end lost 5 bases, the J end lost 7 bases, and 21 bases lay between the germline ends. The CDR3 contains 16 residues. The CDR3 DNA is TGTGCCAGCAGTACCACCGGGACCTCCTCGGGGCAGCCCCAGCATTTT. It encodes CASSTTGTSSGQPQHF. Full variable domain (missing parts from reference TRBV28 and TRBJ1-5): DVKVTQSSRYLVKRTGEKVFLECVQDMDHENMFWYRQDPGLGLRLIYFSYDVKMKEKGDIPEGYSVSREKKERFSLILESASTNQTSMYLCASSTTGTSSGQPQHFGDGTRLSIL.

This chain connects TRBV11-2 to TRBJ2-2; D not resolved. CDR3 length equals 14 residues. Trimming took 3 bases from V and 1 from J, leaving 6 bases between them. Germline V gene data show CDR1 as SGHAT and CDR2 as FQNNGV. The chain's CDR3 is CASSLDWNTGELFF. The CDR3 coding sequence is TGTGCCAGCAGCTTGGATTGGAACACCGGGGAGCTGTTTTTT.